The text below deals with one T cell receptor (beta chain). The specificity of this receptor is unknown. No base quality values were provided; no much bigger clone lies one nucleotide off. TCR beta CDR3 regions were amplified by multiplex PCR with the immunoSEQ immune profiling system according to the manufacturer's instructions. An Illumina NextSeq system was used for sequencing. Processing in the source paper ran as follows. Sequence data were processed on the immunoSEQ Analyzer platform, and clonality was computed as the square root of Simpson's index of productive rearrangements. Similarity in V and J usage was measured by Jensen-Shannon distance, and OLGA was used to compute CDR3 generation probabilities. Shared CDR3 sequences were searched in the immuneACCESS database (August 2020) and in VDJdb (December 2020). The table comes from immuneACCESS by way of TCRdb, which keeps in-frame sequences with V and J called. Part of the clones is missing from these tables; in studies checked, under half for an unresolved V gene and the rest for unknown reasons. The DNA was the basis for D and trimming; V, J and clone size are from that table. The sample includes over 15,000 clones, with around 97% observed a single time. Together, the top ten hold approximately 2% of the sample.

These data belong to a study of monozygotic twins with cystic fibrosis (dated by TCRdb to the early 2020s). Some background on the complete study: Approximately 3.3 micrograms of fragmented DNA went through approximately 14 PCR cycles to produce barcoded libraries. The study compared TCR beta repertoires within and between 16 monozygotic twin pairs with cystic fibrosis to assess genetic influence on V and J gene usage. The cohort comprised ten female and six male twin pairs aged roughly 2.0 to 40 years, median roughly 9.9 years, mostly children and adolescents. On the day of blood sampling, twins were ranked among more than 850 cohort participants for weight-for-height and for FEVPerc (FEV1 disease centile). Data for three of the twin pairs had been reported earlier in a different context.

What the research found in general, with its limitations: Monozygotic CF twin pairs shared significantly more nucleotide-identical clonotypes within each pair than unrelated CF individuals shared with one another (P = 0.000026, Mann-Whitney). In 13 of 16 pairs, V gene usage most closely resembled the co-twin's, and the same held for J usage in 8 of 16 pairs, a pattern suggesting genetic constraints. Simpson clonality was found to be generally low (median roughly 0.009), suggesting a naive-dominated repertoire, although higher clonality was observed in the most severely affected patients. The cohort was small, and the number of shared CDR3s showed no association with age, concordance or disease severity.

The twin pairs came from the European Cystic Fibrosis Twin and Sibling Study Cohort, a cohort that recruited patients from 170 or so CF clinics across 14 European countries. Zygosity and CFTR genotype were confirmed in-house, and zygosity was tested by multiplex PCR of nine short tandem repeat loci. Peripheral blood was taken from each twin, and clinical parameters were recorded on the day of blood sampling. Phenol/chloroform extraction was used to isolate genomic DNA from peripheral blood cells, and the DNA was then kept in TE buffer at 4 degrees C. The CDR3 covers 14 residues, taking in both the cysteine and the phenylalanine. This entry keeps only the CDR3 DNA: 42 bases, framed from base 1. Based on the germline V gene, the CDR1 and CDR2 sequences are SGHRS and YFSETQ. Trimming takes 4 bases off V and 3 bases off J; junction bases not matched to a gene: 5.

The TCR was taken from a woman under 40 with cystic fibrosis. Sequenced: blood. The chain links TRBV5-1 with TRBJ2-7, with 9 junctional bases fitting TRBD1. The CDR3 is CASSPSDRGYEQYF. The DNA is TGCGCCAGCAGCCCTTCGGACAGGGGCTACGAGCAGTACTTC.